This T cell receptor beta chain was captured in a study of T cell changes during pregnancy in multiple sclerosis (dated by TCRdb to the late 2010s). Regarding the study in general: Changes in the T cell repertoire over the course of pregnancy were examined in this study in women with multiple sclerosis.

As to this clone: Its antigen is still unknown. Base-call qualities are not available, and no considerably larger clone is one nucleotide away.

The receptor library was made with the immunoSEQ multiplex PCR assay. TCRdb's version of the immuneACCESS table is confined to in-frame rearrangements and falls short of the full clone set. An unresolved V gene accounts for under half of the shortfall where checked; the remainder is of unknown origin. The sample has some 40,000 clones on record, approximately 93% of them singletons. Together, the top ten hold around 0.4% of the sample. Reading from cysteine to phenylalanine, the CDR3 counts 18 amino acids. The DNA shown is the 54-base CDR3, in frame from base 1. CDR1 and CDR2 are read off the germline V gene as SGHRS and YFSETQ. V loses 4 bases at its end and J loses 4 bases; junction bases beyond the gene matches: 17.

The chain is made from TRBV5-1 and TRBJ2-1; TRBD2 lines up with 7 middle nucleotides. This TCR derives from a female donor with multiple sclerosis, enrolled in a pregnancy study. The sequencing used CD4+ T cells from peripheral blood mononuclear cells, collected in the first trimester of pregnancy. The bases read TGCGCCAGCAGCCCGAGACAGCGGGGACGGGGCCTATACAATGAGCAGTTCTTC. This translates into CASSPRQRGRGLYNEQFF.